The clone carrying this T cell receptor (beta chain) was seen a few times. The data were obtained in a study of blood T cell repertoires in COVID-19. In the study overall: COVID-19 samples, acute and convalescent, were from the United States, Italy and Spain.

The CDR3 consists of 16 residues. The germline V gene encodes CDR1 LGHNA and CDR2 YNFKEQ. With V trimmed by 1 base and J by 10 bases, 6 bases remained unmatched. The assay was immunoSEQ multiplex PCR, and TCRdb's table has in-frame clones only and misses some. The sample yields 450,000 to 500,000 clones, approximately 86% seen once. The study assigned cohorts using participant-reported clinical history. Either two negative PCRs, clearance, or symptom resolution qualified Cohort 3 donors as recovered. This receptor was taken from a woman aged 18-29 years who had recovered from COVID-19. The chain joins TRBV4-2 to TRBJ1-6; TRBD1 aligns across 11 bases. The sequenced material came from PBMCs or T cells enriched from blood (not recorded which). The CDR3: CASSQADGTGGSPLHF. The DNA for the CDR3 is TGTGCCAGCAGCCAAGCAGACGGGACAGGGGGATCACCCCTCCACTTT.